This TCR beta chain was captured in a study of OX40 agonist ivuxolimab in advanced cancers. Assay: immunoSEQ multiplex PCR; the TCRdb copy retains only in-frame clones and omits some. The table lists around 140,000 clones, approximately 94% of them singletons. Trimming removed 4 bases from V and 10 bases from J; junction bases left unmatched: 5. Looked up from germline, CDR1 is MGHDK and CDR2 is SYGVNS. This CDR3 has 14 amino acids. The receptor comes from an adult with an advanced solid tumor such as melanoma, head and neck, liver or kidney cancer. The chain has TRBV25-1 and TRBJ1-6; 9 nucleotides line up with TRBD1. Sample: CD4+ or CD8+ T cells sorted from blood, taken in a trial of the OX40 agonist ivuxolimab. The chain's CDR3 is CASSAGTGQSPLHF. The CDR3, as DNA: TGTGCCAGCAGTGCCGGGACAGGGCAATCACCCCTCCACTTT.